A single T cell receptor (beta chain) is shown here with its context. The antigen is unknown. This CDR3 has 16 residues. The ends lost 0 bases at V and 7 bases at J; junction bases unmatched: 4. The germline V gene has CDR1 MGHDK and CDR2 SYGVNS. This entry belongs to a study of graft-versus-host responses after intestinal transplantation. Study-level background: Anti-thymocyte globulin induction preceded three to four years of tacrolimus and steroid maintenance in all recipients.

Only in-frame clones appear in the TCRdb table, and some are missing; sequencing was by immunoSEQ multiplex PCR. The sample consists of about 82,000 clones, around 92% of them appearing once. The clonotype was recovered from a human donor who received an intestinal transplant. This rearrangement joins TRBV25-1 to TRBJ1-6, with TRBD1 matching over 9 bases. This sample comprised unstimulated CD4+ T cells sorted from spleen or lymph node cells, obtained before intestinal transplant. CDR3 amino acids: CASSEYGGQGNSPLHF. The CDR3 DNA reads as TGTGCCAGCAGTGAATATGGGGGACAGGGCAATTCACCCCTCCACTTT. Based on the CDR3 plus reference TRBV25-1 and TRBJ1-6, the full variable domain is EADIYQTPRYLVIGTGKKITLECSQTMGHDKMYWYQQDPGMELHLIHYSYGVNSTEKGDLSSESTVSRIRTEHFPLTLESARPSHTSQYLCASSEYGGQGNSPLHFGNGTRLTVT.